A selection of T cell receptor beta chains follows, all from one sample in a study of cytomegalovirus exposure and HLA in healthy donors. Profiling relied on immunoSEQ multiplex PCR, and the TCRdb table lists in-frame clones only, not all of them. The sample has about 160,000 clones; around 80% are singletons. Sequencing input: PBMCs. The receptor source for this set is a man aged 50-60 years in good health and CMV-seropositive. Both conserved end residues are part of each CDR3. Fields, in order: J gene, V gene, clone size, D gene, CDR3 DNA, CDR3 protein. D genes are given only for firm matches. Clone size is stated in some rows and not others, as once, few, many or a class when expanded.

TRBJ1-4	TRBV5-1	.	TRBD1	TGCGCCAGCAGCCCGACCTCTGGACAGGGCGTGGGTGAAAAACTGTTTTTT	CASSPTSGQGVGEKLFF
TRBJ1-1	TRBV14	.	.	TGTGCCAGCAGAGGGAGGGGGGGCGGAACTGAAGCTTTCTTT	CASRGRGGGTEAFF
TRBJ2-2	TRBV7-9	.	TRBD2	TGTGCCAGCATGACTAGCGGGGGACGAGTCACCGGGGAGCTGTTTTTT	CASMTSGGRVTGELFF
TRBJ2-1	TRBV11-3	few	.	TGTGCCAGCAGCTTAGATACGGGTTCCTACAATGAGCAGTTCTTC	CASSLDTGSYNEQFF
TRBJ1-2	TRBV2	.	TRBD1	TGTGCCAGCGGGACAGGGCTGTATGGCTACACCTTC	CASGTGLYGYTF
TRBJ2-3	TRBV9	once	.	TGTGCCAGCAGCGTAGCCGGTCCAATGGCAGATACGCAGTATTTT	CASSVAGPMADTQYF
TRBJ2-3	TRBV9	.	.	TGTGCCAGCAGCGTAGAGCCCGGGACAGATACGCAGTATTTT	CASSVEPGTDTQYF
TRBJ1-5	TRBV10-2	.	.	TGCGCCACCGGTGGAGCACCAACGGGGGGTCAGCCCCAGCATTTT	CATGGAPTGGQPQHF
TRBJ2-3	TRBV30	.	TRBD2	TGTGCCTGGAGTGTACTAGCGGGAGGTAAAGATACGCAGTATTTT	CAWSVLAGGKDTQYF
TRBJ2-1	TRBV5-1	.	TRBD2	TGCGCCAGCAGTCTAGCGGGGGGGACCTACAATGAGCAGTTCTTC	CASSLAGGTYNEQFF
TRBJ2-1	TRBV6-1	.	TRBD2	TGTGCCAGCTCCCGGACTAGCGGGAGGTGGAATGAGCAGTTCTTC	CASSRTSGRWNEQFF
TRBJ2-1	TRBV6-5	few	.	TGTGCCAGCAGTTACTCGACGAGGAATGAGCAGTTCTTC	CASSYSTRNEQFF
TRBJ1-2	TRBV29-1	.	.	TGCAGCGCACGGACAAGCTATGGCTACACCTTC	CSARTSYGYTF
TRBJ2-1	TRBV10-1	.	TRBD2	TGCGCCAGCAGTGAGCGACTCGGGGGGGCCCGGAGTAATGAGCAGTTCTTC	CASSERLGGARSNEQFF
TRBJ1-1	TRBV9	.	.	TGTGCCAGCAGCCGTTTCGAGACCCAGGGGACTGAAGCTTTCTTT	CASSRFETQGTEAFF
TRBJ2-5	TRBV5-1	.	.	TGCGCCAGCAGCCTTGGAGGGACCGCGGGGGAGACCCAGTACTTC	CASSLGGTAGETQYF
TRBJ2-5	TRBV6-5	.	.	TGTGCCAGCAGTTACTCGAGACAGAGAGAGACCCAGTACTTC	CASSYSRQRETQYF
TRBJ2-5	TRBV12-5	.	.	TGTGCTAGTGCCCCGGGGGAGGTGGAGACCCAGTACTTC	CASAPGEVETQYF